This TCR beta chain was sequenced during a study of graft-versus-host responses after intestinal transplantation. Findings and limits, study-wide: In patients with graft-donor T cell macrochimerism, allograft graft-versus-host to host-versus-graft clonal ratios were high.

This CDR3 is 14 amino acids long. The germline V gene encodes CDR1 MDHEN and CDR2 SYDVKM. The V and J ends lost 10 bases and 0 bases, in that order; junction bases with no gene match: 7. Only in-frame clones appear in the TCRdb table, and some are missing; sequencing was by immunoSEQ multiplex PCR. The table has 110,000 to 150,000 clones, about 93% seen once; the top ten hold approximately 0.2%. As concerns this clone: Its specificity is unknown.

The chain couples TRBV28 to TRBJ2-3; 7 positions agree with TRBD1. Sequencing was performed on unstimulated CD4+ T cells sorted from spleen or lymph node cells, taken before intestinal transplant. The sequence derives from a human donor who received an intestinal transplant. The CDR3 nucleotides read TGTGCCACCCATCGAGGGGGCAGCACAGATACGCAGTATTTT. This sequence encodes CATHRGGSTDTQYF.